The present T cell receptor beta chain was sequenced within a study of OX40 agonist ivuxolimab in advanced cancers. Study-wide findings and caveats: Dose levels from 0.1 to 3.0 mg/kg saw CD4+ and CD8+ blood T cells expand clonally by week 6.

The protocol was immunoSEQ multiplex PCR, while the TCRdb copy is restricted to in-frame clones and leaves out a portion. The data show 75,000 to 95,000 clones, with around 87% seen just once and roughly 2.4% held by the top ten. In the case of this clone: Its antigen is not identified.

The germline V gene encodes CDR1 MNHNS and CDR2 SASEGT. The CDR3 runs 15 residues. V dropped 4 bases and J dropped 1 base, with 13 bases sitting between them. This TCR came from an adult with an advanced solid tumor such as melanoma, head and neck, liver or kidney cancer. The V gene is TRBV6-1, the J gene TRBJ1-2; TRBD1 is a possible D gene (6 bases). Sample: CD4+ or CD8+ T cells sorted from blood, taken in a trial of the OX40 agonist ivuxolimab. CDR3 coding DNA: TGTGCCAGCAGTGCCGGACAGACAATTAACTATGGCTACACCTTC. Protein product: CASSAGQTINYGYTF.